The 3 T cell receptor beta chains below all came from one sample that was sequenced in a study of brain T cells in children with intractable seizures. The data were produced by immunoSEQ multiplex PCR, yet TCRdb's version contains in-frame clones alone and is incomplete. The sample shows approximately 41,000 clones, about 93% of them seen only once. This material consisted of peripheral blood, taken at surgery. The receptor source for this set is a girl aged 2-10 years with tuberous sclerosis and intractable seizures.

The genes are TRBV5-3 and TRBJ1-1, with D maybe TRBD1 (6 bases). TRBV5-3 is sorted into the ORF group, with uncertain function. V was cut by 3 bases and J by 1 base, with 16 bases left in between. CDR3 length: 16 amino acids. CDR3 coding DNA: TGTGCCAGAAGCTCAACCCGTGACAGGCCGAACACTGAAGCTTTCTTT. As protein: CARSSTRDRPNTEAFF.

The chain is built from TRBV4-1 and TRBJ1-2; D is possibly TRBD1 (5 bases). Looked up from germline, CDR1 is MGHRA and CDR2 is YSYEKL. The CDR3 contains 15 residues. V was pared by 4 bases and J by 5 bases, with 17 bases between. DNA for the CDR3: TGCGCCAGCAGCCCCTCGACAGCCAGAGGGTATGGCTACACCTTC. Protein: CASSPSTARGYGYTF.

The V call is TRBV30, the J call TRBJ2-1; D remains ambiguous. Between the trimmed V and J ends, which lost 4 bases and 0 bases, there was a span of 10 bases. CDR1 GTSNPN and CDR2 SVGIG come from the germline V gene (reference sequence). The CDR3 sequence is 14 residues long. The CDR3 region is CAWNPDSSYNEQFF. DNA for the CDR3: TGTGCCTGGAACCCCGATAGCTCCTACAATGAGCAGTTCTTC.